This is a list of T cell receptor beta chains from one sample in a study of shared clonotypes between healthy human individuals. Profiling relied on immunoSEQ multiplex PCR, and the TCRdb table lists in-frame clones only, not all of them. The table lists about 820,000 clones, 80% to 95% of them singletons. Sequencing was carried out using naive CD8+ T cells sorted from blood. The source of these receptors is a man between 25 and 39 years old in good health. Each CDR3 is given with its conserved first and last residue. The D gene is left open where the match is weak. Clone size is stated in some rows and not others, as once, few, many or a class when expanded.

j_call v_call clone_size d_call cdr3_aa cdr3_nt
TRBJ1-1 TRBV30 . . CAWSVVSSIDTEAFF TGTGCCTGGAGTGTTGTCAGCTCGATCGACACTGAAGCTTTCTTT
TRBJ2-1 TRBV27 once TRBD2 CASSLRGESGRPYNEQFF TGTGCCAGCAGTTTAAGGGGAGAGAGCGGGAGACCCTACAATGAGCAGTTCTTC
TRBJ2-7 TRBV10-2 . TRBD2 CASSDPGLAGAEQYF TGCGCCAGCAGTGACCCGGGACTAGCGGGAGCCGAGCAGTACTTC
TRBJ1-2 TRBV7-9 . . CASSLVGGYDYGYTF TGTGCCAGCAGCTTAGTTGGTGGTTACGACTATGGCTACACCTTC
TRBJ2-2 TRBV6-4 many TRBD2 CASSGTSGNTGELFF TGTGCCAGCAGTGGGACTAGCGGGAACACCGGGGAGCTGTTTTTT
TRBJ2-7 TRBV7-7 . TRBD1 CASSIDRALYEQYF TGTGCCAGCAGCATCGACAGGGCCTTATACGAGCAGTACTTC
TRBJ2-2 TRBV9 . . CASSVDGGGGELFF TGTGCCAGCAGCGTAGATGGCGGTGGCGGGGAGCTGTTTTTT
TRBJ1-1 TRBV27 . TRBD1 CASNPGQGHTLNTEAFF TGTGCCAGCAATCCCGGACAGGGTCACACATTGAACACTGAAGCTTTCTTT
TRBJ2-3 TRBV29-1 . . CSVEPTDTQYF TGCAGCGTTGAGCCCACAGATACGCAGTATTTT
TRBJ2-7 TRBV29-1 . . CSVESENSYEQYF TGCAGCGTTGAATCGGAGAATTCCTACGAGCAGTACTTC
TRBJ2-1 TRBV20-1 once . CSARDGLEQFF TGCAGTGCTAGAGACGGGCTAGAGCAGTTCTTC
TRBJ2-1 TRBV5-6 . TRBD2 CASSQGLARNQISDNEQFF TGTGCCAGCAGCCAAGGACTAGCGAGAAACCAAATCTCGGACAATGAGCAGTTCTTC
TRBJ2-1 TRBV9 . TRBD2 CASSANRAGVSYNEQFF TGTGCCAGCAGCGCCAATAGAGCGGGAGTCTCCTACAATGAGCAGTTCTTC
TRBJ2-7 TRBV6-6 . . CASSYEAGAYEQYF TGTGCCAGCAGTTACGAGGCAGGGGCCTACGAGCAGTACTTC
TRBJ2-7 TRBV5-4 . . CASSLSGVGSYEQYF TGTGCCAGCAGCTTGTCAGGAGTAGGCTCCTACGAGCAGTACTTC
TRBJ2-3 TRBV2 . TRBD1 CASSWTGGSTDTQYF TGTGCCAGCAGTTGGACAGGGGGAAGCACAGATACGCAGTATTTT
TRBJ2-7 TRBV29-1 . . CSVTYEQYF TGCAGCGTTACTTACGAGCAGTACTTC
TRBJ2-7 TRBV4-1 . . CASSLTTPTDHEQYF TGCGCCAGCAGCCTGACTACCCCAACGGACCACGAGCAGTACTTC
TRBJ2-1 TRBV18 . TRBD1 CASSPVGQGPNEQFF TGTGCCAGCTCACCAGTGGGACAGGGCCCCAATGAGCAGTTCTTC
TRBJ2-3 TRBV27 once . CASSADSPYTDTQYF TGTGCCAGCAGTGCGGACAGCCCCTATACAGATACGCAGTATTTT
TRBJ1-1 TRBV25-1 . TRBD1 CASSESTDRGTEAFF TGTGCCAGCAGTGAATCCACCGACAGGGGCACTGAAGCTTTCTTT
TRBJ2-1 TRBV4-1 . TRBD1 CASSQVRRGSSVQGDEQFF TGCGCCAGCAGCCAAGTACGCAGGGGGAGCAGCGTCCAAGGGGATGAGCAGTTCTTC
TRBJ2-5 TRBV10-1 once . CASSEALQETQYF TGCGCCAGCAGTGAAGCTTTACAAGAGACCCAGTACTTC
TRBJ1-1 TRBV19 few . CASRRMGEAFF TGTGCCAGCCGCCGAATGGGTGAAGCTTTCTTT
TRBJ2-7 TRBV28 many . CASSLLRYEQYF TGTGCCAGCAGTTTATTGCGCTACGAGCAGTACTTC
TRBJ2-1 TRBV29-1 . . CSVGYNEQFF TGCAGCGTTGGCTACAATGAGCAGTTCTTC
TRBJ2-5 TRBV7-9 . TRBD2 CASSGGQAGTSGRWETQYF TGTGCCAGCAGCGGAGGACAGGCAGGGACTAGCGGGAGGTGGGAGACCCAGTACTTC
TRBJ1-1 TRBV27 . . CASSLGESGNTEAFF TGTGCCAGCAGTCTAGGGGAGTCGGGAAACACTGAAGCTTTCTTT
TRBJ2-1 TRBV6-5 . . CASSYVNRGGEQFF TGTGCCAGCAGTTACGTTAACAGGGGAGGGGAGCAGTTCTTC
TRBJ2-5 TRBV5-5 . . CASSLEWGLEETQYF TGTGCCAGCAGCTTGGAATGGGGTCTGGAGGAGACCCAGTACTTC
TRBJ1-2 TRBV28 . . CASSLYPGENYGYTF TGTGCCAGCAGTTTATATCCGGGGGAGAACTATGGCTACACCTTC
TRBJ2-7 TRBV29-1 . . CSVVGGSSYEQYF TGCAGCGTTGTAGGTGGGTCCTCCTACGAGCAGTACTTC
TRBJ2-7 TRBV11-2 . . CASSLGSYEQYF TGTGCCAGCAGCTTAGGGAGCTACGAGCAGTACTTC
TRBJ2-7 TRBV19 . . CASSRGYGNYEQYF TGTGCCAGTAGTCGGGGCTATGGGAACTACGAGCAGTACTTC
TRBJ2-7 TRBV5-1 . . CASSPGDGAYEQYF TGCGCCAGCAGCCCGGGGGACGGAGCCTACGAGCAGTACTTC
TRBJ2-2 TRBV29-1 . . CSVEVGGKNTGELFF TGCAGCGTTGAGGTGGGCGGGAAAAACACCGGGGAGCTGTTTTTT
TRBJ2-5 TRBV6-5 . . CASSRPGHRETQYF TGTGCCAGCAGCCGACCGGGACATCGAGAGACCCAGTACTTC
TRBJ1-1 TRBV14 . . CASSHLEGNTEAFF TGTGCCAGCAGCCATCTTGAGGGGAACACTGAAGCTTTCTTT
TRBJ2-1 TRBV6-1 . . CASSAIFKFF TGTGCCAGCAGTGCGATCTTTAAGTTCTTC
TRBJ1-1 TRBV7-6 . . CASSLALGGNTEAFF TGTGCCAGCAGCTTAGCTTTAGGGGGGAACACTGAAGCTTTCTTT
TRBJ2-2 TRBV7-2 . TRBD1 CASSYRRQGVAGELFF TGTGCCAGCAGCTATAGAAGACAGGGGGTGGCCGGGGAGCTGTTTTTT
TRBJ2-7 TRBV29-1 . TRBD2 CSVEDALAGDSYEQYF TGCAGCGTTGAAGACGCACTAGCGGGAGACTCCTACGAGCAGTACTTC
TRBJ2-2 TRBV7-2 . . CASSFRYTGELFF TGTGCCAGCAGCTTCCGCTATACCGGGGAGCTGTTTTTT
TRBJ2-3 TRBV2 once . CASSELQGPADTQYF TGTGCCAGCAGTGAATTACAGGGCCCGGCAGATACGCAGTATTTT
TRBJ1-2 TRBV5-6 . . CASSSLNGYTF TGTGCCAGCAGCTCCTTAAATGGCTACACCTTC
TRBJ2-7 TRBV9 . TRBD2 CASSVNGLAGDEQYF TGTGCCAGCAGCGTAAATGGACTAGCGGGTGACGAGCAGTACTTC
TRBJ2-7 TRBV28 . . CASSLSYRGGEQYF TGTGCCAGCAGTTTATCCTATCGGGGCGGAGAGCAGTACTTC
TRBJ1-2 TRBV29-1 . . CSVEDPYGDGYTF TGCAGCGTTGAAGATCCATATGGCGATGGCTACACCTTC